Below are 23 T cell receptor beta chains sequenced from a single sample in a study of cytotoxic CD8 clonotypes in ibrutinib-treated CLL. The repertoire was sequenced with immunoSEQ multiplex PCR; TCRdb's copy has only in-frame clones and lacks some. Of tens of thousands of clones listed, 69% were seen once; the top ten hold around 13%. The sequencing here drew on PBMCs, taken after 12 months of ibrutinib treatment. These TCRs come from a human donor with chronic lymphocytic leukemia.

V gene TRBV5-1 combines with J gene TRBJ1-6, with 7 bases that match TRBD1. Germline values: CDR1 SGHRS, CDR2 YFSETQ. V lost 0 bases to trimming and J lost 7 bases; unmatched junction nucleotides: 4. The CDR3 is 15 residues long. The CDR3 loop is CASSLEAGGNSPLHF. The CDR3 DNA sequence: TGCGCCAGCAGCTTGGAAGCAGGGGGAAATTCACCCCTCCACTTT.

The gene calls are TRBV6-1 and TRBJ1-5; D remains unclear. Germline V gene sequence: CDR1 MNHNS, CDR2 SASEGT. The CDR3 contains 12 residues. As DNA, the CDR3 is TGTGGGGTCGACACGGGCAATCAGCCCCAGCATTTT. It yields the protein CGVDTGNQPQHF.

The chain employs TRBV5-1 and TRBJ1-1; D is unclear. CDR1 is SGHRS, CDR2 YFSETQ, per germline. V lost 4 bases to trimming and J lost 1 base, with 11 bases between them. This CDR3 region has 14 residues. CDR3 protein: CASSQTPGNTEAFF. CDR3 nucleotide sequence: TGCGCCAGCAGCCAGACACCAGGGAACACTGAAGCTTTCTTT.

The chain uses TRBV6-5 and TRBJ1-1; D is undetermined. This CDR3 region has 12 residues. Germline CDR1 and CDR2: MNHEY and SVGAGI. V lost 5 bases to trimming and J lost 6 bases, with 10 bases between them. CDR3: CASSRGSSEAFF. The CDR3, as DNA: TGTGCCAGCAGTCGTGGCAGTTCTGAAGCTTTCTTT.

This clone occurred once. The V gene is TRBV27, the J gene TRBJ1-1; D uncertain. Germline loops: CDR1 MNHEY, CDR2 SMNVEV (reference sequence). The CDR3 runs to 14 residues. Trimming left V 5 bases short and J 2 bases short, with 12 bases between. The CDR3 protein is CASSLRHGNTEAFF. DNA for the CDR3: TGTGCCAGCAGTCTTCGACACGGTAACACTGAAGCTTTCTTT.

The rearrangement uses TRBV6-5 and TRBJ2-7, with D perhaps matching TRBD2 (5 bases). Germline assignment: CDR1 MNHEY and CDR2 SVGAGI. V lost 7 bases and J lost 3, with 16 bases in between. This CDR3 contains 14 residues. The CDR3 nucleotides read TGTGCCAGCACCTACGGGAAGGAAGACTACGAGCAGTACTTC. Residues: CASTYGKEDYEQYF.

CDR3 DNA sequence: TGCGCCAGCAGCCAGGAACAGGGTTGGAGCAATCAGCCCCAGCATTTT. It is translated as CASSQEQGWSNQPQHF. V usage is TRBV4-1 and J usage is TRBJ1-5; tentative D call: TRBD1 (6 bases). Trimming stripped 3 bases from V and 1 base from J, with 13 bases between. The CDR3 length is 16 residues. Looked up from germline, CDR1 is MGHRA and CDR2 is YSYEKL.

This rearrangement joins TRBV5-6 to TRBJ2-5; D may be TRBD1 (6 bases). Germline CDR1 SGHDT, CDR2 YYEEEE. The CDR3 is 15 residues long. Trimming took off 5 bases at V and 5 bases at J, with 19 bases between the two ends. The CDR3 sequence: CASRVTLNRGETQYF. The DNA for the CDR3 is TGTGCCAGCAGAGTTACACTGAATAGGGGGGAGACCCAGTACTTC. Full variable domain (missing parts from reference TRBV5-6 and TRBJ2-5): DAGVTQSPTHLIKTRGQQVTLRCSPKSGHDTVSWYQQALGQGPQFIFQYYEEEERQRGNFPDRFSGHQFPNYSSELNVNALLLGDSALYLCASRVTLNRGETQYFGPGTRLLVL.

This chain joins TRBV7-8 and TRBJ1-6; D may be TRBD1 (6 bases). The V and J ends lost 5 bases and 5 bases respectively, with 16 bases between them. Germline values: CDR1 SGHVS, CDR2 FQNEAQ. This CDR3 has 16 residues. CDR3 bases: TGTGCCAGCAGCGGTGGTTTTCAGGGGCATAATTCACCCCTCCACTTT. Amino acids: CASSGGFQGHNSPLHF.

V is TRBV10-3 and J is TRBJ1-5, with D possibly TRBD1 on 6 matching bases. The length of the CDR3 is 17 residues. Between the trimmed V and J ends, which lost 6 bases and 2 bases, there was a span of 20 bases. Germline V CDR1 and CDR2: ENHRY, SYGVKD. The CDR3 DNA is TGTGCCATCAGCGCCAGGGGAGGAGGTTCGGGCAATCAGCCCCAGCATTTT. This gives the protein CAISARGGGSGNQPQHF.

Regarding this clone: Compared with germline, one end of the junction differs, possibly owing to a read error. V gene TRBV9 combines with J gene TRBJ2-7; tentatively, D is TRBD2 (5 bases). Germline CDR1 and CDR2: SGDLS and YYNGEE. This CDR3 spans 15 amino acids. The chain's CDR3 is CASSVGGSEPSSISF. The DNA of the CDR3 is TGTGCCAGCAGCGTTGGTGGTTCTGAGCCTAGCTCAATCTCCTTC.

The chain links TRBV2 to TRBJ1-1, with D possibly matching TRBD1 (5 bases). Trimming pared 5 bases from V and 0 bases from J, leaving 10 bases between. Germline loops: CDR1 SNHLY, CDR2 FYNNEI. The CDR3 totals 14 residues. The DNA for the CDR3 is TGTGCCAGCAGTCGGGACTTTATGAACACTGAAGCTTTCTTT. It specifies CASSRDFMNTEAFF. The entire variable domain, with the rest obtained from reference TRBV2 and TRBJ1-1, is as follows: EPEVTQTPSHQVTQMGQEVILRCVPISNHLYFYWYRQILGQKVEFLVSFYNNEISEKSEIFDDQFSVERPDGSNFTLKIRSTKLEDSAMYFCASSRDFMNTEAFFGQGTRLTVV.

The gene calls are TRBV5-1 and TRBJ1-4, with 8 nucleotides matching TRBD1. CDR1 and CDR2 (germline): SGHRS, YFSETQ. J lost 4 bases, V lost 7 bases, and 6 bases had no gene match. This CDR3 spans 14 amino acids. CDR3 DNA sequence: TGCGCCAGCCAAGTTGACAGGGGTAATGAAAAACTGTTTTTT. Protein product: CASQVDRGNEKLFF.

The chain has TRBV6-1 and TRBJ1-1; 7 positions agree with TRBD1. Per germline, CDR1 MNHNS and CDR2 SASEGT. V trimming: 5 bases; J trimming: 4 bases; junction bases outside the gene matches: 4. This CDR3 contains 13 residues. Here the CDR3 reads CASSSGTVTEAFF. In DNA form, the CDR3 reads TGTGCCAGCAGTAGCGGGACAGTCACTGAAGCTTTCTTT.

The chain recombines TRBV2 with TRBJ1-5, with D unresolved. Per germline, CDR1 SNHLY and CDR2 FYNNEI. CDR3 length equals 14 residues. V was cut by 7 bases and J by 0 bases, with 10 bases left in between. The CDR3 DNA follows: TGTGCCAGCACCCAGGCAGATAGCAATCAGCCCCAGCATTTT. It is translated as CASTQADSNQPQHF.

V usage is TRBV10-1 and J usage is TRBJ1-4; a possible D gene is TRBD1 (5 bases). The length of the CDR3 is 14 residues. The V and J ends lost 0 bases and 5 bases respectively, with 7 bases between them. Looked up from germline, CDR1 is WNHNN and CDR2 is SYGVQD (reference sequence). CDR3 nucleotides: TGCGCCAGCAGTGAGTCCTCAGGGAATGAAAAACTGTTTTTT. This translates into CASSESSGNEKLFF.

The chain is built from TRBV7-6 and TRBJ1-2, with 9 bases identical to TRBD1. From germline, CDR1 is SGHVS and CDR2 FNYEAQ. CDR3 length: 11 amino acids. V gave up 11 bases and J gave up 6 bases; unmatched junction bases: 4. The CDR3 DNA follows: TGTGCCGGATGGGACAGGGATGGCTACACCTTC. Translation: CAGWDRDGYTF.

This rearrangement joins TRBV9 to TRBJ1-5; D is possibly TRBD1 (5 bases). The V end lost 4 bases, the J end lost 2 bases, and 16 bases lay between the germline ends. Germline values: CDR1 SGDLS, CDR2 YYNGEE. The CDR3 totals 16 residues. DNA of the CDR3: TGTGCCAGCAGCCCGGCCCGGGACGGGGGCAATCAGCCCCAGCATTTT. As protein: CASSPARDGGNQPQHF.

The V gene is TRBV19, the J gene TRBJ2-7, with 11 bases identical to TRBD2. V shed 6 bases, J shed 4 bases, and the junction held 11 bases outside the gene matches. The CDR3 covers 16 residues. Per germline, CDR1 LNHDA and CDR2 SQIVND (reference sequence). This CDR3 reads CASSRDGTSGQYEQYF. CDR3 DNA: TGTGCCAGTAGCCGCGACGGGACTAGCGGACAATACGAGCAGTACTTC.

This clone was seen a few times. V and J are TRBV11-2 and TRBJ2-7, with TRBD2 identical over 7 bases. Trimming at V came to 7 bases and at J to 5 bases, leaving 8 bases not matched to a gene. The CDR3 runs 13 residues. Germline V gene sequence: CDR1 SGHAT, CDR2 FQNNGV. The CDR3: CASTPGGGDEQYF. Here the CDR3 DNA reads TGTGCCAGCACCCCCGGGGGAGGGGACGAGCAGTACTTC.

The rearrangement links TRBV7-9 to TRBJ2-5; TRBD2 matches at 11 bases. CDR1 and CDR2 from the germline V gene are SEHNR and FQNEAQ (reference sequence). With 8 bases clipped from V and 4 bases from J, the junction kept 21 bases outside the gene matches. The CDR3 is made up of 19 amino acids. CDR3 DNA sequence: TGTGCCAGCTCCCCCCCGGAACTAGCTAGCGGGGGGCTAGGAGAGACCCAGTACTTC. Residues: CASSPPELASGGLGETQYF.

J is TRBJ1-4 and V is TRBV19; TRBD1 agrees at 8 bases. V shed 7 bases and J 5 bases; nucleotides not matched to a gene: 9. Germline V gene lookup returns CDR1 LNHDA and CDR2 SQIVND (reference sequence). The CDR3 contains 15 residues. CDR3 loop: CASTSRTGRNEKLFF. CDR3 sequence (DNA): TGTGCCAGTACCTCCCGGACAGGGCGAAATGAAAAACTGTTTTTT. The full variable domain, in which reference TRBV19 and TRBJ1-4 provide the parts outside the CDR3, is DGGITQSPKYLFRKEGQNVTLSCEQNLNHDAMYWYRQDPGQGLRLIYYSQIVNDFQKGDIAEGYSVSREKKESFPLTVTSAQKNPTAFYLCASTSRTGRNEKLFFGSGTQLSVL.

CDR3 nucleotides: TGTGCCAGCAGCGGAAGCGAGGGACAGGCCATCTCTGGGGCCAACGTCCTGACTTTC. Translation gives CASSGSEGQAISGANVLTF. The V gene is TRBV7-6, the J gene TRBJ2-6; TRBD1 matches at 8 bases. The CDR3 sequence is 19 residues long. J gave up 0 bases and V 5 bases, and 12 bases lay outside the gene matches. Germline lookup yields CDR1 SGHVS and CDR2 FNYEAQ.